This is a list of T cell receptor beta chains from one sample in a study of cytomegalovirus exposure and HLA in healthy donors. Sequenced by immunoSEQ multiplex PCR; TCRdb stores in-frame clones only, minus some. Of about 170,000 clones detected, more than 75% appear once; the ten largest clones hold 2.5%. Material for sequencing was PBMCs. The source of these receptors is a man aged 30 to 39 in good health and CMV-seropositive. The CDR3 runs from the conserved cysteine through the conserved F or W. The D gene is left open where the match is weak. Size values are once, few and many counts, or a class for expanded clones, and some rows have none.

clone size,J gene,D gene,V gene,CDR3 DNA,CDR3 protein
-,TRBJ1-3,-,TRBV11-2,TGTGCCAGCAGCTCTACAGGGAGCAACACCATATATTTT,CASSSTGSNTIYF
-,TRBJ1-1,-,TRBV7-9,TGTGCCAGCAGCGCGTCCTTTACTGAAGCTTTCTTT,CASSASFTEAFF
-,TRBJ2-1,TRBD2,TRBV7-2,TGTGCCAGCACCCACCGGACTAGCGGGTACAATGAGCAGTTCTTC,CASTHRTSGYNEQFF
-,TRBJ2-5,-,TRBV7-9,TGTTCCAGCAGCTTAGTGAGTGAGACCCAGTACTTC,CSSSLVSETQYF
-,TRBJ1-1,-,TRBV7-8,TGTGCCAGCAGCCCCAGGGGTGACTTGAACACTGAAGCTTTCTTT,CASSPRGDLNTEAFF
-,TRBJ2-7,TRBD1,TRBV27,TGTGCCAGCAGTTCCTTAACCAGGGGGTACGAGCAGTACTTC,CASSSLTRGYEQYF
-,TRBJ1-4,TRBD1,TRBV5-6,TGTGCCAGCCGCGGACAGGGGGCGGGTCTTGGTGAAAAACTGTTTTTT,CASRGQGAGLGEKLFF
-,TRBJ2-5,TRBD1,TRBV7-7,TGTGCTAGCAGCTATAGACAGGGGGAGACCCAGTACTTC,CASSYRQGETQYF
-,TRBJ1-2,-,TRBV7-6,TGTGCCAGCAGCTTATACCAGGCAACAATACATGGCTACACCTTC,CASSLYQATIHGYTF
-,TRBJ2-3,TRBD1,TRBV27,TGTGCCACCGCAGGGGGAATTTTCTCGGATACGCAGTATTTT,CATAGGIFSDTQYF
-,TRBJ2-1,TRBD2,TRBV9,TGTGCCAGCAGCGGGGGGGGTGAGCAGTTCTTC,CASSGGGEQFF
-,TRBJ2-1,-,TRBV20-1,TGCAGTGCGTACAGGGATGAGCAGTTCTTC,CSAYRDEQFF
few,TRBJ1-2,TRBD1,TRBV27,TGTGCCAGCAGTCCATCGGGACAGACCTATGGCTACACCTTC,CASSPSGQTYGYTF
-,TRBJ1-1,-,TRBV7-6,TGTGCCAGCAGCGTATCTGGGGACATGAACACTGAAGCTTTCTTT,CASSVSGDMNTEAFF
-,TRBJ1-1,-,TRBV5-1,TGCGCCAGCAGCTTGGACAGGCCGAACACTGAAGCTTTCTTT,CASSLDRPNTEAFF
-,TRBJ1-2,TRBD1,TRBV7-9,TGTTCCAGCAGCGAGGCTGGGACAGGGTCGGGCTACACCTTC,CSSSEAGTGSGYTF
-,TRBJ2-1,-,TRBV7-6,TGTGCCAGCAGTTTGAGATCCGGGGATGAGCAGTTCTTC,CASSLRSGDEQFF
-,TRBJ1-3,-,TRBV5-4,TGTGCCAGCAGCTTGAACACGGCGGGGGACACCATATATTTT,CASSLNTAGDTIYF
-,TRBJ2-1,-,TRBV2,TGTGCCAGCAGCGATGAGGAGAGGTGGCAGTTCTTC,CASSDEERWQFF
-,TRBJ2-3,-,TRBV5-6,TGTGCCAGCAGCTTGGGGGTCAGGGGAATTGCAGATACGCAGTATTTT,CASSLGVRGIADTQYF
-,TRBJ1-3,-,TRBV11-3,TGTGCCAGCAGCTCTTTCGAGGGAAACACCATATATTTT,CASSSFEGNTIYF
-,TRBJ1-3,-,TRBV7-9,TGTGCCAGCAGCTCCCTTGGACATTCTGGAAACACCATATATTTT,CASSSLGHSGNTIYF
-,TRBJ1-1,TRBD1,TRBV4-1,TGCGCCAGCAGCCAGAGTCCCGGGACAGGGTGGAGTGGAAACACTGAAGCTTTCTTT,CASSQSPGTGWSGNTEAFF
-,TRBJ2-2,TRBD1,TRBV6-5,TGTGCCAGCAGTCCAGACAGGGCCGGGGAGCTGTTTTTT,CASSPDRAGELFF
-,TRBJ2-5,TRBD2,TRBV7-2,TGTGCCAGCAGCCCTGGACTAGCGGGAGGGGAGACCCAGTACTTC,CASSPGLAGGETQYF
-,TRBJ2-1,TRBD1,TRBV19,TGTGCCAGTAGTCTACAGGGGGCTCTAAATGAGCAGTTCTTC,CASSLQGALNEQFF
-,TRBJ1-5,-,TRBV7-9,TGTGCCAGCAGCTTACGTCGTTATAGCAATCAGCCCCAGCATTTT,CASSLRRYSNQPQHF
few,TRBJ2-1,TRBD2,TRBV5-6,TGTGCCAGCAGCTTTAGCGGGATTTCTCACGTCTCCTACAATGAGCAGTTCTTC,CASSFSGISHVSYNEQFF
few,TRBJ2-1,-,TRBV7-6,TGTGCCAGCAGCTTGACAGGAGGTAATGAGCAGTTCTTC,CASSLTGGNEQFF
-,TRBJ1-1,TRBD1,TRBV5-1,TGCGCCAGCAGCTGGACAGGGGTCACTGAAGCTTTCTTT,CASSWTGVTEAFF